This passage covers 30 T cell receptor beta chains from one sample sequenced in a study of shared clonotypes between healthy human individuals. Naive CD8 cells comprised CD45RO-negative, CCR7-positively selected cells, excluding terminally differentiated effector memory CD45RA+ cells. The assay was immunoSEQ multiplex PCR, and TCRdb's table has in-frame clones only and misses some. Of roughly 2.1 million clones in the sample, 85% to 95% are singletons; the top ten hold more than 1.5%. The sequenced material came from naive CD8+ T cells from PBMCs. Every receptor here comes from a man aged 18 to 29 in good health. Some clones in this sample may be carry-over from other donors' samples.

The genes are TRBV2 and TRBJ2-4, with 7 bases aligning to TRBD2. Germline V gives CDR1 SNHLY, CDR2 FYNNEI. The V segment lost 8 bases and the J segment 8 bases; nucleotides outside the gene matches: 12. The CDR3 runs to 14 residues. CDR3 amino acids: CASFGGYGADIQYF. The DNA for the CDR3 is TGTGCCAGCTTCGGGGGGTACGGGGCGGACATTCAGTACTTC.

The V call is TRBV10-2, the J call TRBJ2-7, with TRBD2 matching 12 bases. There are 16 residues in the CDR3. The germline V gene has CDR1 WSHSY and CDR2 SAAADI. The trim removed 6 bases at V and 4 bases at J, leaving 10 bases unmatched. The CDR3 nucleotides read TGCGCCAGCAGGTCCAGACTAGCGGGAGCTACTTACGAGCAGTACTTC. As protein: CASRSRLAGATYEQYF.

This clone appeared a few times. The CDR3 here is CAWNPRDRVYTEAFF. CDR3 DNA: TGTGCCTGGAACCCCCGGGACAGGGTTTACACTGAAGCTTTCTTT. The chain couples TRBV30 to TRBJ1-1, with TRBD1 matching 9 bases. CDR3 size: 15 residues. The germline V gene has CDR1 GTSNPN and CDR2 SVGIG (reference sequence). V was pared by 4 bases and J by 3 bases, with 9 bases of the junction left unmatched.

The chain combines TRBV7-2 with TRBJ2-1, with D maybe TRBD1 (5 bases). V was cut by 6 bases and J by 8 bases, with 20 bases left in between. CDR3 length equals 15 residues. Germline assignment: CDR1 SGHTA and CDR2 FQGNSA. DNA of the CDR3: TGTGCCAGCAGTCCAAGACAGACCGCTAGGGATGAGCAGTTCTTC. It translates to CASSPRQTARDEQFF.

CDR3 sequence reads: CASSLWTSDNEQFF. As DNA, the CDR3 is TGTGCCAGCAGTTTATGGACTAGCGACAATGAGCAGTTCTTC. The rearrangement uses TRBV27 and TRBJ2-1; TRBD2 matches 9 bases. The CDR3 sequence is 14 residues long. The germline V gene encodes CDR1 MNHEY and CDR2 SMNVEV (reference sequence). Losses at the gene ends were 1 base for V and 5 bases for J; bases not matched to a gene: 0.

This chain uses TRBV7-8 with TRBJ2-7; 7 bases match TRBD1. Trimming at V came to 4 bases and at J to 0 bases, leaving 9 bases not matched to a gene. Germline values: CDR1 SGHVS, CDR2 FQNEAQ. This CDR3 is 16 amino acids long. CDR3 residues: CASSYGPTGHSYEQYF. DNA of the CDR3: TGTGCCAGCAGCTACGGACCGACAGGGCACTCCTACGAGCAGTACTTC.

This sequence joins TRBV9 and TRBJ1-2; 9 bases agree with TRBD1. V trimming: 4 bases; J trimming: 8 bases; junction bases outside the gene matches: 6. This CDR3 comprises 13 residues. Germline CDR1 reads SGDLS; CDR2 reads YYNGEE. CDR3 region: CASSSRTGEGYTF. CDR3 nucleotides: TGTGCCAGCAGCTCTAGGACAGGGGAAGGCTACACCTTC.

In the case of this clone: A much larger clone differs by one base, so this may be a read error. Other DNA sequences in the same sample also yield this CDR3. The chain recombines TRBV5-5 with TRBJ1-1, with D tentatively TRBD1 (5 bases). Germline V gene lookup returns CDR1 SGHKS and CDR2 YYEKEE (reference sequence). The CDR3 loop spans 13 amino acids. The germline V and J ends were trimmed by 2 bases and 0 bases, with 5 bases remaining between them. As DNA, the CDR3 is TGTGCCAGCAGCTTAGGGGTGAACACTGAAGCTTTCTTT. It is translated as CASSLGVNTEAFF.

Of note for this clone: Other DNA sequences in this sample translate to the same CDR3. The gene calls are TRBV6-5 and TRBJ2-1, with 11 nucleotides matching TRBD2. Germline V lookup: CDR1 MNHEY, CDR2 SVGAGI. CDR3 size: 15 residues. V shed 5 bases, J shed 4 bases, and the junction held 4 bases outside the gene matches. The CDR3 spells CASSPLAGVYNEQFF. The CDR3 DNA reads TGTGCCAGCAGTCCACTAGCGGGAGTTTACAATGAGCAGTTCTTC.

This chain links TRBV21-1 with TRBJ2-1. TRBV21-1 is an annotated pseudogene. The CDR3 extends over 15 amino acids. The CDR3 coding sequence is TGTGCCAGCAGCAGAACGGGACCCGAGGGGAATGAGCAGTTCTTC. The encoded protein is CASSRTGPEGNEQFF.

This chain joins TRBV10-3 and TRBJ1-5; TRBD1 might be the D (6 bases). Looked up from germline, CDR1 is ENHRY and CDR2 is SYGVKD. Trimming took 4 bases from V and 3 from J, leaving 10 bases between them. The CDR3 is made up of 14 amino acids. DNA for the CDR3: TGTGCCATCAGTGCCGACAGGTCCAATCAGCCCCAGCATTTT. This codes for CAISADRSNQPQHF.

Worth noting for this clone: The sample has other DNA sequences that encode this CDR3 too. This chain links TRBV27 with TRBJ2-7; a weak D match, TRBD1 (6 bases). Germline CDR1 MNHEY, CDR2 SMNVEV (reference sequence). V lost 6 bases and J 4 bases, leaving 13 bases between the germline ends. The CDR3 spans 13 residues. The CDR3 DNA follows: TGTGCCAGCAGACCGACAGGCACTTACGAGCAGTACTTC. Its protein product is CASRPTGTYEQYF.

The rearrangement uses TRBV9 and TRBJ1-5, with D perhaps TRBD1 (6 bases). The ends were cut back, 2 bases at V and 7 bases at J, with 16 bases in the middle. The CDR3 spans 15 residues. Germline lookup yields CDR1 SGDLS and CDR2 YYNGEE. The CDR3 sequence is CASSVGAGAGQPQHF. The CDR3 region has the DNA TGTGCCAGCAGCGTTGGGGCAGGGGCGGGGCAGCCCCAGCATTTT.

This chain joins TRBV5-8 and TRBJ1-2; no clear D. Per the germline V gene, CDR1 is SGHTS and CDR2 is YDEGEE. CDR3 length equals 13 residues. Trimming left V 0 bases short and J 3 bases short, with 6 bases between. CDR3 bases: TGTGCCAGCAGCTTGGTGCAGGACTATGGCTACACCTTC. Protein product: CASSLVQDYGYTF.

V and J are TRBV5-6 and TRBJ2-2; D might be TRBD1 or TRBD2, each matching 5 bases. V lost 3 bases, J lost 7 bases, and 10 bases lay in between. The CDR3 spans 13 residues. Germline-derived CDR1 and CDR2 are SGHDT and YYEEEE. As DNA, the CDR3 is TGTGCCAGCAGCTCAGGAGGACACGGGGAGCTGTTTTTT. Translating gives CASSSGGHGELFF.

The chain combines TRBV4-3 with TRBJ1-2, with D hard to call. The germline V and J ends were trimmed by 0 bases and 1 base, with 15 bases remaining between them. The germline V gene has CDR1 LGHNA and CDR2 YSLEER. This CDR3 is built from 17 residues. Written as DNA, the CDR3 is TGCGCCAGCAGCCAAGATACCGGGGTCGAACTTAACTATGGCTACACCTTC. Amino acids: CASSQDTGVELNYGYTF.

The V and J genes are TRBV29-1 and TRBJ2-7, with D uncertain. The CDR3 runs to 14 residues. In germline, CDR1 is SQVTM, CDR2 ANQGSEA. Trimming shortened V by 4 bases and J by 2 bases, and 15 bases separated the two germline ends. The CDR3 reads CSVVRQDQTYEQYF. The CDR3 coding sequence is TGCAGCGTTGTTCGCCAGGACCAAACCTACGAGCAGTACTTC.

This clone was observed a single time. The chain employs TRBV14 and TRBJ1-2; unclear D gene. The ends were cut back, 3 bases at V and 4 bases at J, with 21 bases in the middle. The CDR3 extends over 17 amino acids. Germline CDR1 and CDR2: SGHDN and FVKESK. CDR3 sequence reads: CASSHPYRASDGYGYTF. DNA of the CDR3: TGTGCCAGCAGCCACCCCTACCGCGCCAGTGACGGCTATGGCTACACCTTC.

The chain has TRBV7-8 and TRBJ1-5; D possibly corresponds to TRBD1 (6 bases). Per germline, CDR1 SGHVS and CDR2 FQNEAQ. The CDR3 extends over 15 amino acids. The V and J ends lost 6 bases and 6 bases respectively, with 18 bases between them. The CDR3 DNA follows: TGTGCCAGCAGTCCTATCAGGGGTCCCCCTCAGCCCCAGCATTTT. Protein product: CASSPIRGPPQPQHF.

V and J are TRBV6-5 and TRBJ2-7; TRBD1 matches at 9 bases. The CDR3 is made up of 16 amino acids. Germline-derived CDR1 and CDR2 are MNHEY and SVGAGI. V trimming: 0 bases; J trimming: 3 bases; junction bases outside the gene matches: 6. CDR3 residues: CASSYSQGDRDYEQYF. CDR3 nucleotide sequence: TGTGCCAGCAGTTACTCGCAGGGGGACAGGGACTACGAGCAGTACTTC.

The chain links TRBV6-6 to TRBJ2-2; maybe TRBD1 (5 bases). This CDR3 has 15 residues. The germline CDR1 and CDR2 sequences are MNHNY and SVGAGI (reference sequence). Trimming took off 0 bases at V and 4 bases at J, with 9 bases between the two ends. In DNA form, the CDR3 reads TGTGCCAGCAGTTACTCTTTCCAGGGCACCGGGGAGCTGTTTTTT. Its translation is CASSYSFQGTGELFF.

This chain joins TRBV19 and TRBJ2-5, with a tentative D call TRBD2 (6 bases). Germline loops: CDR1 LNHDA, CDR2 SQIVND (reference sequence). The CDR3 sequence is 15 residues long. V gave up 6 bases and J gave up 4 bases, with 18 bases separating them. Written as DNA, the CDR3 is TGTGCCAGTAGCATGGATAGCGGAAACTCAGAGACCCAGTACTTC. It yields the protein CASSMDSGNSETQYF. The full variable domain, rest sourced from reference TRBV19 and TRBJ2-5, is DGGITQSPKYLFRKEGQNVTLSCEQNLNHDAMYWYRQDPGQGLRLIYYSQIVNDFQKGDIAEGYSVSREKKESFPLTVTSAQKNPTAFYLCASSMDSGNSETQYFGPGTRLLVL.

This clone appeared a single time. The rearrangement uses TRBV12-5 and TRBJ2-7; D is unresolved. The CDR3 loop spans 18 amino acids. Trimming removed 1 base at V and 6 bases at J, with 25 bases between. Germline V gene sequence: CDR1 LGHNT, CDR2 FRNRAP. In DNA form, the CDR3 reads TGTGCTAGTGGTTTGGGGTCCATTCGACGGAGTCGTGCGTGCGAGCAGTACTTC. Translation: CASGLGSIRRSRACEQYF.

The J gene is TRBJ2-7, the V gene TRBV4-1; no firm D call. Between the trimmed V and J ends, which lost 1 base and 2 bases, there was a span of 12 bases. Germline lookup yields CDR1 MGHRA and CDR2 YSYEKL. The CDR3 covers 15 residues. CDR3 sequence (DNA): TGCGCCAGCAGCCAAGGGCCCACTTCGGCCTACGAGCAGTACTTC. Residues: CASSQGPTSAYEQYF.

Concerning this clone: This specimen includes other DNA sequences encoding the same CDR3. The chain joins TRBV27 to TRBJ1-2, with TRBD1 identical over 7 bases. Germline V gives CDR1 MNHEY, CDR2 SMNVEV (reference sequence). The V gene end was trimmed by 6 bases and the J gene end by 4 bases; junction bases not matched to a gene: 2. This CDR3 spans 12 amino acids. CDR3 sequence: CASSRTGYGYTF. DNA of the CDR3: TGTGCCAGCAGCCGGACAGGCTATGGCTACACCTTC.

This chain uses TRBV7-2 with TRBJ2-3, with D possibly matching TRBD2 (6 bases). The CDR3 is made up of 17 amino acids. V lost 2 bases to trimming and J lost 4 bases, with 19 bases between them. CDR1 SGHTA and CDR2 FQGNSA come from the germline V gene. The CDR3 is CASSLLGGKVGPDTQYF. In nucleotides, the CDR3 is TGTGCCAGCAGCTTATTAGGCGGGAAAGTAGGGCCAGATACGCAGTATTTT.

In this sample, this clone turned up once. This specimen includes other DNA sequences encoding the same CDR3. The CDR3 loop is CASSPRSYEQYF. For the CDR3, the DNA is TGTGCCAGCAGCCCGAGATCTTACGAGCAGTACTTC. The chain employs TRBV11-2 and TRBJ2-7, with no clear D. CDR1 SGHAT and CDR2 FQNNGV come from the germline V gene. The CDR3 is 12 amino acids. Trimming shortened V by 5 bases and J by 4 bases, and 9 bases separated the two germline ends.

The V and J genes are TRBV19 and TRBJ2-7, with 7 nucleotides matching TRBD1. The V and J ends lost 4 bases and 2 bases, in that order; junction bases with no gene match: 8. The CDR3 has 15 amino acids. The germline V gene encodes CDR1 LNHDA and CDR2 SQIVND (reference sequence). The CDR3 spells CASSTGTGVPYEQYF. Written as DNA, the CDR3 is TGTGCCAGTAGTACAGGAACAGGGGTCCCCTACGAGCAGTACTTC.

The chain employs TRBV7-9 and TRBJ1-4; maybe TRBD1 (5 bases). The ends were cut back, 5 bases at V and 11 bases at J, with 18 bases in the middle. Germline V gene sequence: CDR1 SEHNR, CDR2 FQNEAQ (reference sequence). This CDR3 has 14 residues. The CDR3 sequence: CASSPPQLEGKLFF. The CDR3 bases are TGTGCCAGCAGCCCGCCTCAATTGGAGGGGAAACTGTTTTTT. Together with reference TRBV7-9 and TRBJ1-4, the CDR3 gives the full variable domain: DTGVSQNPRHKITKRGQNVTFRCDPISEHNRLYWYRQTLGQGPEFLTYFQNEAQLEKSRLLSDRFSAERPKGSFSTLEIQRTEQGDSAMYLCASSPPQLEGKLFFGSGTQLSVL.

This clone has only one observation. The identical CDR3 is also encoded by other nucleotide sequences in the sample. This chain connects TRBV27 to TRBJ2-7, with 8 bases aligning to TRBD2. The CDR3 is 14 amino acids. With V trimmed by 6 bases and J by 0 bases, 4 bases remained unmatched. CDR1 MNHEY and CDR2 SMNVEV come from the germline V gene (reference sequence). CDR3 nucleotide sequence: TGTGCCAGCAGCCTTAGCGGGGACTCCTACGAGCAGTACTTC. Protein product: CASSLSGDSYEQYF.